This TCR beta chain derives from a study of T cell responses to AZD1222 COVID-19 vaccine. Study-wide findings and caveats: Nearly half of unique spike-specific TCRs reportedly avoided B.1.351 and B.1.1.7 mutated regions. Along spike, vaccine-associated CD4 TCRs were found throughout, with dominance at 160-218 and 743-854. Repertoires were collected only later (after the peak T cell response had occurred). In a largely white British group with more females than males, clonal diversity was possibly underestimated.

Data came from immunoSEQ multiplex PCR; TCRdb stores just in-frame clones and leaves some out. Here the sample spans about 220,000 clones, 85% to 95% being singletons. This CDR3 region has 15 residues. Germline CDR1 is SEHNR and CDR2 is FQNEAQ (reference sequence). V gave up 5 bases and J gave up 7 bases; unmatched junction bases: 6. In the case of this clone: Its antigen is unidentified.

The sequenced sample was peripheral blood, obtained on day 0 of MenACWY control vaccination. V gene TRBV7-9 combines with J gene TRBJ2-1; 12 bases align to TRBD2. The clonotype was recovered from an adult in good health. The CDR3 nucleotides are TGTGCCAGCAGCCCTGGACTAGCGGGGTGGAATGAGCAGTTCTTC. Translation: CASSPGLAGWNEQFF.